This TCR beta chain originates from a study of blood T cell repertoires in COVID-19. At the level of the study: COVID-19 samples, acute and convalescent, were from the United States, Italy and Spain. From T cells, B-cell-depleted T cells, or PBMCs came the material, which was cDNA or gDNA.

TCRdb's copy holds only in-frame clones and misses some; the assay was immunoSEQ multiplex PCR. Among under 150,000 clones listed, about 92% were seen once. Enrolled during active infection, Seattle patients were then followed longitudinally. V was trimmed by 3 bases and J by 0 bases, leaving 11 bases between them. CDR3 length: 14 residues. Germline V gives CDR1 DFQATT, CDR2 SNEGSKA (reference sequence). The sequence derives from a man aged 55-75 years with COVID-19, enrolled during active disease. The V gene is TRBV20-1, the J gene TRBJ2-5; D remains unclear. The specimen sequenced was peripheral blood. CDR3 nucleotides: TGCAGTGCTAGTGCGCAGGCGAACCAAGAGACCCAGTACTTC. Protein product: CSASAQANQETQYF.